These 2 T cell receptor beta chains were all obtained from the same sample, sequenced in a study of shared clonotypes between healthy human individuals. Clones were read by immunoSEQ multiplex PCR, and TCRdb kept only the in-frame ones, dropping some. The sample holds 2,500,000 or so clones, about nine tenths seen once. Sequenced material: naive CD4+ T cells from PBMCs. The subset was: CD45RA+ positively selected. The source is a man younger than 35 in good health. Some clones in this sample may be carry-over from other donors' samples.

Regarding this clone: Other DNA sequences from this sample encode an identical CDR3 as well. The CDR3 DNA reads as TGTGCCAGCAGTTTAGTGGGCAATCAGCCCCAGCATTTT. Translating it yields CASSLVGNQPQHF. The rearrangement uses TRBV28 and TRBJ1-5; D is uncertain. Trimming took 2 bases from V and 2 from J, leaving 4 bases between them. The CDR3 is 13 residues long. CDR1 is MDHEN and CDR2 is SYDVKM in the germline V gene.

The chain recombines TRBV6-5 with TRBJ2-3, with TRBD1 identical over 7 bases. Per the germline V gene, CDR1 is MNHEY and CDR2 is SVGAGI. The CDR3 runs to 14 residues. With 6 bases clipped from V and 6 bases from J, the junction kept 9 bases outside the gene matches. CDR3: CASSQGGYVDTQYF. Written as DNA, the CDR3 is TGTGCCAGCAGCCAAGGGGGCTATGTGGATACGCAGTATTTT.